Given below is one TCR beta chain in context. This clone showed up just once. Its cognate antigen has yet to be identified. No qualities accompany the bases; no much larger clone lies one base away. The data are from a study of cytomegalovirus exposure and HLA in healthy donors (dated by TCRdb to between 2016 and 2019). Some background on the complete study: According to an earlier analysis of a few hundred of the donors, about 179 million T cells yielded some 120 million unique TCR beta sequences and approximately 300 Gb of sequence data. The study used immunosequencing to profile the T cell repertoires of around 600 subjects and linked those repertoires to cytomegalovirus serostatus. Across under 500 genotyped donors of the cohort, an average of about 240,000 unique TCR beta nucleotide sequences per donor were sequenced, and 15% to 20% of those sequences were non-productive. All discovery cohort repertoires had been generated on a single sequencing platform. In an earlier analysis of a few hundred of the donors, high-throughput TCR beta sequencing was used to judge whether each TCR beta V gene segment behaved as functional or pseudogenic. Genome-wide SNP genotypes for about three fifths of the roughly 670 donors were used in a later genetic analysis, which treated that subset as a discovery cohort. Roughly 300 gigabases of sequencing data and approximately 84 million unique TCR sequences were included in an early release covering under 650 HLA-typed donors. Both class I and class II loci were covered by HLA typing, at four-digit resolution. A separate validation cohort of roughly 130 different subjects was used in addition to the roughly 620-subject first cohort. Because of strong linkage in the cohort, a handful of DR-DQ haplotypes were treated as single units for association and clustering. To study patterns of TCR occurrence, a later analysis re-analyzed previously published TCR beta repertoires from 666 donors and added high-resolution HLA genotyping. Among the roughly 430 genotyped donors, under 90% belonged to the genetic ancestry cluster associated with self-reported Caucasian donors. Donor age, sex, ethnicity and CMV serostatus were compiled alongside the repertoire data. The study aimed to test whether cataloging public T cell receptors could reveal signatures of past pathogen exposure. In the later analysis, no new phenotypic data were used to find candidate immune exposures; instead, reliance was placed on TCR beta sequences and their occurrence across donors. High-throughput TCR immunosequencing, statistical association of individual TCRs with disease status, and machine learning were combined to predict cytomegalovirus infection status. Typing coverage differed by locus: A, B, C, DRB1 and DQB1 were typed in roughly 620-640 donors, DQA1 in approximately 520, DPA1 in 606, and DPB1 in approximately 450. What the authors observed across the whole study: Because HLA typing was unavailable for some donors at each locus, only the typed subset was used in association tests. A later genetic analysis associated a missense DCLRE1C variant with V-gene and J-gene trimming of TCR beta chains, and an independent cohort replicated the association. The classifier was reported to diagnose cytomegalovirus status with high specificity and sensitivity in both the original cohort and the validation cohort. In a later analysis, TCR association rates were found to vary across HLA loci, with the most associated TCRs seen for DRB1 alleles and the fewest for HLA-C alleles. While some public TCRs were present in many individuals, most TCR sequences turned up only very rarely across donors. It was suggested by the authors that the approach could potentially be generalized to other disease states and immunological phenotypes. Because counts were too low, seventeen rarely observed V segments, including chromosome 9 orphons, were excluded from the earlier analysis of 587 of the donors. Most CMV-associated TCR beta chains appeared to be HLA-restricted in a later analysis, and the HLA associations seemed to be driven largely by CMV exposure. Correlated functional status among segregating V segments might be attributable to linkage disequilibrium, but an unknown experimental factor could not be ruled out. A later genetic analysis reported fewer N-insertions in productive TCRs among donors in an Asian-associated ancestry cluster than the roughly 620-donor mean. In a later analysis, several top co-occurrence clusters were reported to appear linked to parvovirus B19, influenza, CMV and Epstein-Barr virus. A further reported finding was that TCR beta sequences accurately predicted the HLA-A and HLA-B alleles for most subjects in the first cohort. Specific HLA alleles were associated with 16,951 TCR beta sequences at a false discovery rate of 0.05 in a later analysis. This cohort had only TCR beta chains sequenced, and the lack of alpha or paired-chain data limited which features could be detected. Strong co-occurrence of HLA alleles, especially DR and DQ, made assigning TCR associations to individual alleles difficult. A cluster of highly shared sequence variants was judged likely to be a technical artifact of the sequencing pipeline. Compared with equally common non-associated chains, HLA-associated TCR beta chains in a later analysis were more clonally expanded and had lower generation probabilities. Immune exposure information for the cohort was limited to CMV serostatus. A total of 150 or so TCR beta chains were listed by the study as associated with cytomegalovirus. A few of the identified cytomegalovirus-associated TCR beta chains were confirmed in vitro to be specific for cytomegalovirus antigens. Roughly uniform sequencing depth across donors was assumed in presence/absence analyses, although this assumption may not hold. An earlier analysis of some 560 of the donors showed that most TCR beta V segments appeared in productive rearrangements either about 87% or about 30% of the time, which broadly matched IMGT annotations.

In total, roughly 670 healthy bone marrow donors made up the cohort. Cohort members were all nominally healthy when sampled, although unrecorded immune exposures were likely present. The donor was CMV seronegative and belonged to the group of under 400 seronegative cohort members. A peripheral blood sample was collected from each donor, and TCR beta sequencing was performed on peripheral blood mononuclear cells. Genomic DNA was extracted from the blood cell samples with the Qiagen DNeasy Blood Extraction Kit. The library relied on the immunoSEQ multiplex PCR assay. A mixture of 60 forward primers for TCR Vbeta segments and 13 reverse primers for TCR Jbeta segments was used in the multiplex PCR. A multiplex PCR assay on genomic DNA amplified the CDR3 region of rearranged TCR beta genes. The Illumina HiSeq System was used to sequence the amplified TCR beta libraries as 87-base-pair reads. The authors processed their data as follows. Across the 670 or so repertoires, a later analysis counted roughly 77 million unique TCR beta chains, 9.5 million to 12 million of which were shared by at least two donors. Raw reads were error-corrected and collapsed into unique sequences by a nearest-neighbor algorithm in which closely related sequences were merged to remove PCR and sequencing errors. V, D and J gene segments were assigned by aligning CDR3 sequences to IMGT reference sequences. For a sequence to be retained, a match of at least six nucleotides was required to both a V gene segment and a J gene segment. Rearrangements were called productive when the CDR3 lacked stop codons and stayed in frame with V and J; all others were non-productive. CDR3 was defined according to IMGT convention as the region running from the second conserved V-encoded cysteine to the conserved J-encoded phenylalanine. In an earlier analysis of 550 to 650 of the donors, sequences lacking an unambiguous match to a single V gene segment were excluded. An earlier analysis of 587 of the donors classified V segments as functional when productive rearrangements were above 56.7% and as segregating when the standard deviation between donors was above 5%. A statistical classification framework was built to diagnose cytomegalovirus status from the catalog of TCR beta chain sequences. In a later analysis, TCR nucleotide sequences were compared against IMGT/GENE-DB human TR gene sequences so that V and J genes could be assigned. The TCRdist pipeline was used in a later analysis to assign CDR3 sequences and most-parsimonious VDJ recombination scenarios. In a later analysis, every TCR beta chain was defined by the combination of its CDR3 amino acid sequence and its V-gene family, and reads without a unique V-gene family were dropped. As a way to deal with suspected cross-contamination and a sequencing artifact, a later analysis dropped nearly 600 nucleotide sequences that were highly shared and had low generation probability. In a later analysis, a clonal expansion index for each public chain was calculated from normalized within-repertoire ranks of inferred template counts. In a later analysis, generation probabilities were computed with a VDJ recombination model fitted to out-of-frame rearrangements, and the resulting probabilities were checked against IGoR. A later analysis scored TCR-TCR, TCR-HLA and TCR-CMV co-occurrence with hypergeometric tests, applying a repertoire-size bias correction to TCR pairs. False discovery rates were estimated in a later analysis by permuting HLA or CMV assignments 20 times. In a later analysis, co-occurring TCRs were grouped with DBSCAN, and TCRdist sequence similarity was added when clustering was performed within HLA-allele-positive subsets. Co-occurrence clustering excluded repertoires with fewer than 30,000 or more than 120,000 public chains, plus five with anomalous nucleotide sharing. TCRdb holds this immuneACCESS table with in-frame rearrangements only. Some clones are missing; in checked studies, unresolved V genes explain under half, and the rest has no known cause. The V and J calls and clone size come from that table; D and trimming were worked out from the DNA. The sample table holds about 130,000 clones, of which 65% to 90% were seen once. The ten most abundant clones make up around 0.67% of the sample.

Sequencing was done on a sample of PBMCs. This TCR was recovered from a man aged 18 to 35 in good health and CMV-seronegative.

The CDR3 protein is CASSPGQSENQPQHF. The DNA is as follows: TGTGCCAGCTCCCCCGGACAGTCCGAAAATCAGCCCCAGCATTTT. The rearranged segments are TRBV18 and TRBJ1-5; the D region possibly corresponds to TRBD1 (6 bases align). From the germline V gene, CDR1 is KGHSH and CDR2 is LQKENI. Cut back by 6 bases and 4 bases, the V and J ends lie 16 bases apart. Its CDR3 holds 15 amino acids, cysteine through phenylalanine. Only CDR3 DNA is held: 45 bases, read in frame from base 1.